This paragraph covers one T cell receptor (beta chain) sequence. Antigen specificity is unknown. The record originates from a study of OX40 agonist ivuxolimab in advanced cancers. Study-wide context: Eligibility admitted prior anti-PD-1, anti-PD-L1 or anti-CTLA-4 therapy; roughly 37% had some. Broader study findings: Patients with a partial response at 0.1-3.0 mg/kg had among the lowest clonal expansion. Dose levels from 0.1 to 3.0 mg/kg saw CD4+ and CD8+ blood T cells expand clonally by week 6.

Repertoires were generated with immunoSEQ multiplex PCR, while TCRdb's copy carries only in-frame clones and drops some. Among under 80,000 clones, around 86% were seen once, and the ten largest hold 3.5% to 5%. Trimming took 6 bases from V and 1 from J, leaving 9 bases between them. CDR3 length: 13 amino acids. From germline, CDR1 is MNHEY and CDR2 SMNVEV (reference sequence). Sequenced material: CD4+ or CD8+ T cells sorted from blood, taken in a trial of the OX40 agonist ivuxolimab. The sequence was collected from an adult with an advanced solid tumor such as melanoma, head and neck, liver or kidney cancer. The chain recombines TRBV27 with TRBJ1-1; possibly TRBD1 for D (5 bases). The CDR3 is CASRETGNTEAFF. The CDR3 nucleotides read TGTGCCAGCAGGGAAACAGGGAACACTGAAGCTTTCTTT.